These 8 T cell receptor beta chains originate from one sample sequenced in a study of Ad26.COV2.S vaccination and SARS-CoV-2 variants (dated by TCRdb to the early 2020s). Sample treatment or condition, as interpreted from the label and publication: around 19 received Ad26.COV2.S at low or high dose, single or two shots; about five received placebo; per-sample allocation not given. Repertoires of vaccine and placebo recipients were sequenced from samples taken on day 63 after the first injection. Library preparation used the immunoSEQ multiplex PCR assay. Imported from immuneACCESS, the table was reduced by TCRdb to in-frame sequences with V and J called. These copies leave out some clones; in studies compared against another copy, an unresolved V gene accounts for under half, and the cause of the remainder is not known. The sample yields fewer than 500,000 clones; roughly nine tenths were counted once. The leading ten clones occupy 2.5% to 3% of the sample.

The sequenced sample was peripheral blood, obtained in a trial of Ad26.COV2.S vaccine versus placebo. Receptor source: a person aged 18-60 years who received the Ad26.COV2.S COVID-19 vaccine or a placebo.

The gene calls are TRBV2 and TRBJ1-2, with no clear D. This CDR3 comprises 13 residues. V lost 6 bases to trimming and J lost 0 bases, with 8 bases between them. From germline, CDR1 is SNHLY and CDR2 FYNNEI. CDR3 DNA: TGTGCCAGCAGGTTCGCGGCTAACTATGGCTACACCTTC. Translation gives CASRFAANYGYTF. The whole variable domain, remainder taken from reference TRBV2 and TRBJ1-2, is EPEVTQTPSHQVTQMGQEVILRCVPISNHLYFYWYRQILGQKVEFLVSFYNNEISEKSEIFDDQFSVERPDGSNFTLKIRSTKLEDSAMYFCASRFAANYGYTFGSGTRLTVV.

The genes are TRBV9 and TRBJ1-2; D ambiguous. Germline V gene lookup returns CDR1 SGDLS and CDR2 YYNGEE. V dropped 4 bases and J dropped 0 bases, with 13 bases sitting between them. The CDR3 contains 15 residues. CDR3 in amino acids: CASSSVSRPNYGYTF. CDR3 in DNA: TGTGCCAGCAGCTCGGTCAGCCGCCCTAACTATGGCTACACCTTC.

The rearrangement joins TRBV7-9 to TRBJ2-1, with TRBD1 matching over 10 bases. The ends lost 4 bases at V and 3 bases at J; junction bases unmatched: 9. The CDR3 has 17 amino acids. The germline V gene encodes CDR1 SEHNR and CDR2 FQNEAQ (reference sequence). The CDR3 is CASSSQTGTGVYNEQFF. CDR3 DNA sequence: TGTGCCAGCAGCTCACAGACCGGGACAGGGGTCTACAATGAGCAGTTCTTC.

This chain links TRBV19 with TRBJ2-3, with 10 bases that match TRBD2. The V gene end was trimmed by 4 bases and the J gene end by 1 base; junction bases not matched to a gene: 11. Germline CDR1 reads LNHDA; CDR2 reads SQIVND (reference sequence). The CDR3 contains 18 residues. CDR3 sequence reads: CASSNPFLAGGGTDTQYF. The CDR3 coding sequence is TGTGCCAGTAGTAACCCCTTTTTAGCGGGAGGCGGCACAGATACGCAGTATTTT.

This chain links TRBV24-1 with TRBJ1-3; D is uncertain. The germline CDR1 and CDR2 sequences are KGHDR and SFDVKD. The CDR3 is 15 residues long. Trimming pared 4 bases from V and 0 bases from J, leaving 9 bases between. The CDR3 DNA reads as TGTGCCACCAGTGACCCGGGCCGCTCTGGAAACACCATATATTTT. Translating it yields CATSDPGRSGNTIYF.

The gene calls are TRBV4-3 and TRBJ1-2; D not resolved. The V end was cut by 1 base, the J end by 4 bases, with 16 bases between. The CDR3 loop spans 16 amino acids. Looked up from germline, CDR1 is LGHNA and CDR2 is YSLEER. The CDR3 DNA follows: TGCGCCAGCAGCCAAGCGTCCGCAAGATTGGGCTATGGCTACACCTTC. Protein sequence: CASSQASARLGYGYTF.

The V and J genes are TRBV28 and TRBJ1-2, with 7 bases identical to TRBD1. In germline, CDR1 is MDHEN, CDR2 SYDVKM. V was pared by 6 bases and J by 1 base, with 8 bases of the junction left unmatched. The length of the CDR3 is 15 residues. The CDR3 nucleotides read TGTGCCAGCAGAGACCGGGACAGCTTTAACTATGGCTACACCTTC. This encodes CASRDRDSFNYGYTF.

The chain uses TRBV4-2 and TRBJ2-3, with TRBD2 as a possible D gene (7 bases). V was shortened by 1 base and J by 6 bases, with 20 bases between the two germline ends. CDR3 length: 17 amino acids. Germline CDR1 and CDR2: LGHNA and YNFKEQ. CDR3 sequence reads: CASSQVGRGGAWDTQYF. The CDR3 DNA sequence: TGTGCCAGCAGCCAAGTCGGTAGAGGGGGGGCATGGGATACGCAGTATTTT.